Below are 21 T cell receptor beta chains sequenced from a single sample in a study of siplizumab effects on memory and regulatory T cells. TCRdb's table, derived via immunoSEQ multiplex PCR, lists solely in-frame clones and lacks some. The table has around 82,000 clones, 93% seen once; the top ten hold around 5%. Source material: CD8+ T cells sorted from blood. These receptors were obtained from a human donor in good health.

V is TRBV27 and J is TRBJ1-2; D is undetermined. Germline V gene lookup returns CDR1 MNHEY and CDR2 SMNVEV (reference sequence). This CDR3 is 11 amino acids long. Trimming left V 2 bases short and J 11 bases short, with 9 bases between. The CDR3 DNA follows: TGTGCCAGCAGTTTAGACGGGCGGTACACCTTC. Translating gives CASSLDGRYTF.

The chain recombines TRBV6-7 with TRBJ1-1; D is unclear. TRBV6-7 is recorded as an ORF, its role being uncertain. V lost 5 bases, J lost 1 base, and 8 bases lay in between. This CDR3 has 13 residues. CDR3 in amino acids: CASSRMRNTEAFF. CDR3 nucleotide sequence: TGTGCCAGCAGTCGTATGAGGAACACTGAAGCTTTCTTT.

The genes are TRBV6-5 and TRBJ1-1; D is unclear. The CDR3 consists of 16 residues. Germline V lookup: CDR1 MNHEY, CDR2 SVGAGI. With 0 bases removed from V and 1 base from J, the gap between germline ends came to 12 bases. The CDR3 protein is CASSYSVLSGNTEAFF. The CDR3 region has the DNA TGTGCCAGCAGTTACTCGGTGCTTTCGGGGAACACTGAAGCTTTCTTT.

This clone was seen a handful of times. The rearrangement links TRBV2 to TRBJ1-1; no firm D call. CDR3 length: 13 residues. Trimming removed 0 bases from V and 1 base from J, with 3 bases in between. The germline V gene has CDR1 SNHLY and CDR2 FYNNEI. The CDR3 is CASSEAGNTEAFF. The CDR3 DNA is TGTGCCAGCAGTGAAGCAGGGAACACTGAAGCTTTCTTT.

V is TRBV27 and J is TRBJ2-4; 8 bases fit TRBD2. The J segment lost 3 bases and the V segment lost 4 bases, leaving 5 bases of the junction unmatched. The germline V gene encodes CDR1 MNHEY and CDR2 SMNVEV (reference sequence). The CDR3 has 15 amino acids. The CDR3 region has the DNA TGTGCCAGCAGTTCGGCGGGGGGAAACAAAAACATTCAGTACTTC. It is translated as CASSSAGGNKNIQYF.

The rearrangement joins TRBV11-1 to TRBJ1-1; D perhaps matches TRBD1 (5 bases). This CDR3 comprises 13 residues. Trimming removed 5 bases at V and 4 bases at J, with 11 bases between. CDR1 and CDR2 (germline): SGHAT, FQDESV (reference sequence). The CDR3 region has the DNA TGTGCCAGCAGCGAGACAGTTAGCACTGAAGCTTTCTTT. It translates to CASSETVSTEAFF.

This chain uses TRBV4-3 with TRBJ1-5; D is undetermined. V was trimmed by 4 bases and J by 4 bases, leaving 14 bases between them. The CDR3 is 15 amino acids. Germline V gives CDR1 LGHNA, CDR2 YSLEER. The CDR3 DNA reads as TGCGCCAGCAGCCTAGTACGAGAGAATAATCAGCCCCAGCATTTT. It codes for CASSLVRENNQPQHF.

The genes are TRBV5-4 and TRBJ2-5; no clear D gene. The V gene lost 4 bases and the J gene lost 5 bases, with 18 bases spanning the gap. Germline V lookup: CDR1 SGHNT, CDR2 YYREEE (reference sequence). The CDR3 loop spans 15 amino acids. The CDR3 coding sequence is TGTGCCAGCAGCCTGACGTGGGGTGGATCTGAGACCCAGTACTTC. Translated, it gives CASSLTWGGSETQYF.

V is TRBV5-1 and J is TRBJ2-7; 10 bases fit TRBD1. After removal of 3 bases from V and 2 bases from J, the junction contained 5 bases not matched to a gene. CDR3 size: 15 residues. Germline loops: CDR1 SGHRS, CDR2 YFSETQ. CDR3 protein: CASSSGQGGPYEQYF. Written as DNA, the CDR3 is TGCGCCAGCAGCTCTGGACAGGGGGGGCCCTACGAGCAGTACTTC.

The J gene is TRBJ2-7, the V gene TRBV9; D gene ambiguous. This CDR3 comprises 14 residues. CDR1 is SGDLS, CDR2 YYNGEE, per germline. Trimming shortened V by 0 bases and J by 2 bases, and 9 bases separated the two germline ends. This chain's CDR3 is CASSVEGLAYEQYF. DNA of the CDR3: TGTGCCAGCAGCGTAGAAGGGCTAGCCTACGAGCAGTACTTC.

The rearrangement links TRBV4-2 to TRBJ1-5, with a possible D match to TRBD1 (5 bases). The germline V and J ends were trimmed by 4 bases and 5 bases, with 18 bases remaining between them. CDR3 length: 16 residues. Per germline, CDR1 LGHNA and CDR2 YNFKEQ. DNA of the CDR3: TGTGCCAGCAGCCTAGCACTGGGACCACGGGATCAGCCCCAGCATTTT. Protein product: CASSLALGPRDQPQHF.

The rearrangement joins TRBV19 to TRBJ1-1; D not resolved. Germline CDR1 reads LNHDA; CDR2 reads SQIVND (reference sequence). The CDR3 spans 14 residues. Trimming took off 5 bases at V and 1 base at J, with 11 bases between the two ends. The CDR3 loop reads CASSVTVQNTEAFF. CDR3 in DNA: TGTGCCAGTAGTGTGACTGTTCAGAACACTGAAGCTTTCTTT.

The rearrangement links TRBV7-9 to TRBJ2-3; D gene uncertain. CDR3 length: 12 amino acids. Germline V lookup: CDR1 SEHNR, CDR2 FQNEAQ (reference sequence). V was shortened by 5 bases and J by 1 base, with 4 bases between the two germline ends. CDR3 DNA: TGTGCCAGCAGCCGGGGCACAGATACGCAGTATTTT. Its translation: CASSRGTDTQYF.

The V and J genes are TRBV9 and TRBJ2-1; the D gene could be TRBD1 or TRBD2 (6 bases each). With 4 bases removed from V and 10 bases from J, the gap between germline ends came to 21 bases. The V gene's germline CDR1 is SGDLS and CDR2 YYNGEE. This CDR3 region has 15 residues. CDR3 in DNA: TGTGCCAGCAGCTTGGGGGGACAACCCGAGGCCGAGCAGTTCTTC. It is translated as CASSLGGQPEAEQFF.

The chain employs TRBV19 and TRBJ1-4; unclear D gene. The germline V gene encodes CDR1 LNHDA and CDR2 SQIVND (reference sequence). This CDR3 spans 14 amino acids. V lost 5 bases and J lost 6, with 13 bases in between. CDR3 region: CASSSLEGDEKLFF. The DNA of the CDR3 is TGTGCCAGTAGTTCCCTCGAGGGCGATGAAAAACTGTTTTTT.

V and J are TRBV2 and TRBJ2-1, with D perhaps TRBD2 (6 bases). The CDR3 loop spans 14 amino acids. Trimming shortened V by 1 base and J by 4 bases, and 8 bases separated the two germline ends. Per the germline V gene, CDR1 is SNHLY and CDR2 is FYNNEI. CDR3 nucleotides: TGTGCCAGCAGTGAAGACGGGGGATACAATGAGCAGTTCTTC. This sequence encodes CASSEDGGYNEQFF.

This chain uses TRBV19 with TRBJ2-7; D is unclear. Trimming took 1 base from V and 2 from J, leaving 6 bases between them. The CDR3 runs 13 residues. Germline V gene data show CDR1 as LNHDA and CDR2 as SQIVND (reference sequence). The CDR3 sequence is CASSIGATYEQYF. The CDR3 DNA reads as TGTGCCAGTAGTATAGGGGCTACCTACGAGCAGTACTTC. The full variable domain, its missing parts supplied by reference TRBV19 and TRBJ2-7, is DGGITQSPKYLFRKEGQNVTLSCEQNLNHDAMYWYRQDPGQGLRLIYYSQIVNDFQKGDIAEGYSVSREKKESFPLTVTSAQKNPTAFYLCASSIGATYEQYFGPGTRLTVT.

The chain uses TRBV29-1 and TRBJ1-6; TRBD1 is a possible D gene (5 bases). The V and J ends lost 6 bases and 7 bases respectively, with 16 bases between them. CDR3 length: 14 residues. CDR1 is SQVTM and CDR2 is ANQGSEA in the germline V gene. DNA for the CDR3: TGCAGCGTCGACCTAGGGGTTGGGAATTCACCCCTCCACTTT. Protein: CSVDLGVGNSPLHF.

The J gene is TRBJ2-7, the V gene TRBV29-1, with no clear D. Trimming took off 4 bases at V and 5 bases at J, with 9 bases between the two ends. The CDR3 length is 11 residues. CDR1 is SQVTM and CDR2 is ANQGSEA in the germline V gene. CDR3 in DNA: TGCAGCGTTGCCCTAGATGACGAGCAGTACTTC. Translating it yields CSVALDDEQYF.

The chain recombines TRBV28 with TRBJ1-6; maybe TRBD1 (5 bases). This CDR3 contains 15 residues. The germline V gene encodes CDR1 MDHEN and CDR2 SYDVKM. Between the trimmed V and J ends, which lost 8 bases and 9 bases, there was a span of 20 bases. The CDR3 is CASAKAGTPISPLHF. The CDR3 DNA follows: TGTGCCAGCGCCAAGGCAGGGACGCCAATTTCACCCCTCCACTTT.

V and J are TRBV6-5 and TRBJ2-3; D assignment may be TRBD1 or TRBD2 (5 bases each). Trimming stripped 0 bases from V and 2 bases from J, with 12 bases between. CDR1 MNHEY and CDR2 SVGAGI come from the germline V gene. There are 16 residues in the CDR3. The CDR3 nucleotides read TGTGCCAGCAGTTACTCTCGGGGCGGGTCCACAGATACGCAGTATTTT. It codes for CASSYSRGGSTDTQYF.